This TCR beta chain was observed in a study of identical twins. TCRdb used MiXCR to reprocess the 5' RACE reads, holding one entry per CDR3 protein. The table includes approximately 220,000 distinct CDR3 sequences, around 9.6% detected once. This clonotype was detected many times. The sequence derives from a young woman in good health. The sequenced material came from memory (CD45RO+) T cells sorted from blood.

The DNA of the CDR3 is TGTGCCAGCAGTTTTCGGGGGGCCCACGAGCAGTACTTC. Its protein is CASSFRGAHEQYF. J is TRBJ2-7 and V is TRBV12-3 or TRBV12-4, with a tentative D call TRBD2 (7 bases). The CDR3 runs 13 residues. Trimming removed 3 bases at V and 5 bases at J, with 11 bases between.